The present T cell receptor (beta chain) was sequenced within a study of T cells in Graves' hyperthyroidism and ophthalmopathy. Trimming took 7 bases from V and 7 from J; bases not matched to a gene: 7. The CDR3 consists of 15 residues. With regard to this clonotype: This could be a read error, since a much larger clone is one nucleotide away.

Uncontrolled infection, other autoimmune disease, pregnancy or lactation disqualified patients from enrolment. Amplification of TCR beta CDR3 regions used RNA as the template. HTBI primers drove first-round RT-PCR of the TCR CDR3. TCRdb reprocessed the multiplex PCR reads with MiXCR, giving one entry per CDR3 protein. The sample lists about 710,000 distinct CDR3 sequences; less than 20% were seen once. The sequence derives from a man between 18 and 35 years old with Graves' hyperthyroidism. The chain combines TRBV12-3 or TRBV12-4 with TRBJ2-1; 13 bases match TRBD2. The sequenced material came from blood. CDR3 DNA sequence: TGTGCCAGCAATAGACTAGCGGGAGGCGAAAATGAGCAGTTCTTC. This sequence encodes CASNRLAGGENEQFF.